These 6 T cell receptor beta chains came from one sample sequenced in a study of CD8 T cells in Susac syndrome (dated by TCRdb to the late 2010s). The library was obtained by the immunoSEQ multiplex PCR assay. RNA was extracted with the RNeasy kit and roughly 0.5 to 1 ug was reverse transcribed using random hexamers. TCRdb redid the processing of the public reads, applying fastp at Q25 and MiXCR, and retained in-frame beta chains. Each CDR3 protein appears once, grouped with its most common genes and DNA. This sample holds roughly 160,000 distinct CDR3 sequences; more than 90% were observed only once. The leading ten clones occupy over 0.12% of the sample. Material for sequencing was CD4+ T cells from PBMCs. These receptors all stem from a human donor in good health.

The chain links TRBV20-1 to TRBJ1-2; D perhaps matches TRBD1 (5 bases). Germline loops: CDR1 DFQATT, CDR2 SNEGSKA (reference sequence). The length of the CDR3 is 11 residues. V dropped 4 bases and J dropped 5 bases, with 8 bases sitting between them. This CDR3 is CSATGLYGYTF. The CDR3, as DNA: TGCAGTGCTACAGGGTTGTATGGCTACACCTTC.

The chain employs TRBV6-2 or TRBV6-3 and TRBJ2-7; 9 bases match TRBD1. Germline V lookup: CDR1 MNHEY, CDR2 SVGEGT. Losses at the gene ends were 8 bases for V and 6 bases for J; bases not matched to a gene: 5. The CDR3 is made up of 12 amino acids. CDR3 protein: CASRTGAREQYF. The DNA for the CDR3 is TGTGCCAGCCGGACAGGGGCTCGCGAGCAGTACTTC.

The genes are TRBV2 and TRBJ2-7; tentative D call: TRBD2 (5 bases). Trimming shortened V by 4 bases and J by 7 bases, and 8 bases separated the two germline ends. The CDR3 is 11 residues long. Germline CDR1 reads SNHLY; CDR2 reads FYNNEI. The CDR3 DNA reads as TGTGCCAGCAGTGCGGGATGGGAGCAGTACTTC. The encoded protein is CASSAGWEQYF.

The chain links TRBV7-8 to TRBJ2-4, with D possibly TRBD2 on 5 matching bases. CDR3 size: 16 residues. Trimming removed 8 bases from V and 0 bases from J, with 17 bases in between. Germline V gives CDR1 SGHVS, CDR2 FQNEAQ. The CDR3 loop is CASGSRAVLAKNIQYF. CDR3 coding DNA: TGTGCCAGCGGTTCGAGGGCGGTACTAGCCAAAAACATTCAGTACTTC.

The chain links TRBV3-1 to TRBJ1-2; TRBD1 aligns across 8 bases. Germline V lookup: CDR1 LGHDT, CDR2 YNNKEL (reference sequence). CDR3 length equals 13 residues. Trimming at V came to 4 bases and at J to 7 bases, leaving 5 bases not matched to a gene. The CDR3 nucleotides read TGTGCCAGCAGCCCCCGAGGACAGGGTGGCTACACCTTC. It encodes CASSPRGQGGYTF.

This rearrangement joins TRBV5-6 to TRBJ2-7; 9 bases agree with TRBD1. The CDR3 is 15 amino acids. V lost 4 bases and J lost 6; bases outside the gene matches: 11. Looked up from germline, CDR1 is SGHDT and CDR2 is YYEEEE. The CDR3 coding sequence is TGTGCCAGCAGCCCCGTAGGGGACAGGGCCAGCGAGCAGTACTTC. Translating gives CASSPVGDRASEQYF.